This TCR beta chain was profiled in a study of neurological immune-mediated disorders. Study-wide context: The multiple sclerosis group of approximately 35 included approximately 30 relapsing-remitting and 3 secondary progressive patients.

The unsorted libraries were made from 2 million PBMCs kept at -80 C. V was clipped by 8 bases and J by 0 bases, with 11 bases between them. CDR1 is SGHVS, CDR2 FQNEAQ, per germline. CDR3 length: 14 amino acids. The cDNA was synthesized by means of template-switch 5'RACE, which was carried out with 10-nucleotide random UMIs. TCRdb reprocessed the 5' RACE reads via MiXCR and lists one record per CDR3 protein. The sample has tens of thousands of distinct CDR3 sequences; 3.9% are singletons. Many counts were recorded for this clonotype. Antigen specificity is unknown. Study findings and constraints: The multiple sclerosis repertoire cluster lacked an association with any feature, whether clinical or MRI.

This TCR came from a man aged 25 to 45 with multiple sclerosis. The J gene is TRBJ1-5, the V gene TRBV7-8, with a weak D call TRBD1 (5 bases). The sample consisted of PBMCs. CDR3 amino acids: CASQGESSNQPQHF. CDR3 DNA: TGTGCCAGCCAAGGGGAAAGTAGCAATCAGCCCCAGCATTTT.